The 22 T cell receptor beta chains presented below share a single source sample, sequenced in a study of cytomegalovirus exposure and HLA in healthy donors. This PCR relied on a set of 60 Vbeta primers and 13 Jbeta primers. TCRdb's table, derived via immunoSEQ multiplex PCR, lists solely in-frame clones and lacks some. This sample has a few hundred thousand clones, with roughly 80% found just once. The specimen sequenced was PBMCs. These receptors originate from a young man in good health and CMV-seronegative.

V gene TRBV5-1 combines with J gene TRBJ2-3; 7 nucleotides match TRBD2. Trimming at V came to 0 bases and at J to 6 bases, leaving 10 bases not matched to a gene. This CDR3 comprises 16 residues. Looked up from germline, CDR1 is SGHRS and CDR2 is YFSETQ. CDR3 in amino acids: CASSLELGGGADTQYF. CDR3 coding DNA: TGCGCCAGCAGCTTGGAGCTTGGCGGGGGAGCTGATACGCAGTATTTT.

This chain connects TRBV9 to TRBJ1-2; 7 bases fit TRBD1. J was trimmed by 4 bases and V by 5 bases; bases with no gene match: 2. The CDR3 totals 12 residues. Germline V gene data show CDR1 as SGDLS and CDR2 as YYNGEE. The CDR3 is CASRNRGYGYTF. CDR3 sequence (DNA): TGTGCCAGCAGAAACAGGGGCTATGGCTACACCTTC.

The rearrangement joins TRBV6-1 to TRBJ1-1; D might be TRBD1 (6 bases). Trimming took off 4 bases at V and 0 bases at J, with 15 bases between the two ends. The CDR3 covers 16 residues. The germline V gene encodes CDR1 MNHNS and CDR2 SASEGT. CDR3 protein: CASSALSGVMNTEAFF. CDR3 bases: TGTGCCAGCAGTGCATTATCAGGGGTGATGAACACTGAAGCTTTCTTT.

The chain couples TRBV19 to TRBJ1-5; 10 bases are a match to TRBD1. Germline trimming cut 6 bases from V and 5 bases from J; bases unmatched to any gene: 16. The CDR3 is 18 amino acids. CDR1 is LNHDA, CDR2 SQIVND, per germline (reference sequence). CDR3 sequence (DNA): TGTGCCAGTAGCAAACGTCTCGGGGGACAGGGGTCGGATCAGCCCCAGCATTTT. This encodes CASSKRLGGQGSDQPQHF.

This clone was recorded once. V is TRBV5-1 and J is TRBJ2-1; D not resolved. Looked up from germline, CDR1 is SGHRS and CDR2 is YFSETQ. There are 12 residues in the CDR3. V was shortened by 4 bases and J by 7 bases, with 9 bases between the two germline ends. The CDR3 bases are TGCGCCAGCAGCGCAGTAAGAAATGAGCAGTTCTTC. Residues: CASSAVRNEQFF.

This clone showed up just once. This chain's CDR3 is CASSSEAGGRFGEQFF. The CDR3 DNA reads TGTGCCAGCAGTTCCGAAGCGGGGGGGCGTTTTGGGGAGCAGTTCTTC. The genes are TRBV6-5 and TRBJ2-1; 10 bases line up with TRBD2. In germline, CDR1 is MNHEY, CDR2 SVGAGI. The CDR3 contains 16 residues. J gave up 10 bases and V 4 bases, and 13 bases lay outside the gene matches.

V and J are TRBV4-1 and TRBJ2-7; 8 nucleotides line up with TRBD1. The V gene end was trimmed by 4 bases and the J gene end by 1 base; junction bases not matched to a gene: 9. There are 16 residues in the CDR3. Germline lookup yields CDR1 MGHRA and CDR2 YSYEKL. Here the CDR3 DNA reads TGCGCCAGCAGCCCGCTGGCCGGGACAGGTTCCTACGAGCAGTACTTC. Residues: CASSPLAGTGSYEQYF.

Remarks on this clone: The junction and the germline gene differ at one end; a read error may be behind it. V and J are TRBV7-9 and TRBJ1-1; the D gene is possibly TRBD1 (5 bases). The CDR3 consists of 13 residues. Germline V gives CDR1 SEHNR, CDR2 FQNEAQ (reference sequence). CDR3 nucleotides: TGTGCCAGCACCTTAGGGGCTCGGACACCAGCTTTCTTT. It translates to CASTLGARTPAFF.

This chain joins TRBV4-1 and TRBJ2-7; 9 nucleotides line up with TRBD1. CDR3 length equals 15 residues. The junction had 6 bases not matched to a gene; V was cut back by 2 bases and J by 4 bases. Germline lookup yields CDR1 MGHRA and CDR2 YSYEKL. The CDR3 region has the DNA TGCGCCAGCAGCCAAACAGGGGGCGCTAGTTACGAGCAGTACTTC. This codes for CASSQTGGASYEQYF.

This chain connects TRBV5-1 to TRBJ1-2; TRBD1 aligns across 9 bases. This CDR3 contains 16 residues. The germline CDR1 and CDR2 sequences are SGHRS and YFSETQ. J was trimmed by 6 bases and V by 4 bases; bases with no gene match: 13. CDR3 bases: TGCGCCAGCAGCGCCACACCCGTTCGGACAGGGGATGGCTACACCTTC. Translated: CASSATPVRTGDGYTF.

This clone has more than one count but fewer than ten. The rearrangement joins TRBV27 to TRBJ1-1; tentative D call: TRBD1 (6 bases). V lost 7 bases and J 1 base, leaving 16 bases between the germline ends. Germline assignment: CDR1 MNHEY and CDR2 SMNVEV (reference sequence). This CDR3 has 15 amino acids. The CDR3 DNA reads as TGTGCCAGCATTAACAGGGTAGGGGGGAACACTGAAGCTTTCTTT. Translation gives CASINRVGGNTEAFF.

This clone was detected only a few times. The junction departs from the called germline gene at one end, perhaps through a read error. The V and J genes are TRBV28 and TRBJ1-1; no reliable D call. The length of the CDR3 is 10 residues. Per germline, CDR1 MDHEN and CDR2 SYDVKM. The CDR3 spells CASSLRSVHF. In nucleotides, the CDR3 is TGTGCCAGCAGTTTACGGTCTGTGCACTTT.

The CDR3 loop reads CASSLDGSEAFF. CDR3 coding DNA: TGTGCCAGCAGCTTAGATGGGAGTGAAGCTTTCTTT. The V and J genes are TRBV11-3 and TRBJ1-1; no reliable D call. The V gene lost 0 bases and the J gene lost 7 bases, with 6 bases spanning the gap. The CDR3 has 12 residues. Germline-derived CDR1 and CDR2 are SGHNT and YENEEA.

This chain links TRBV28 with TRBJ1-2; D not resolved. The CDR3 has 13 amino acids. V lost 4 bases and J lost 4, with 10 bases in between. Germline loops: CDR1 MDHEN, CDR2 SYDVKM. This CDR3 is CASSYNTIYGYTF. DNA of the CDR3: TGTGCCAGCAGTTATAACACCATCTATGGCTACACCTTC.

The V call is TRBV7-2, the J call TRBJ1-1, with 8 bases lining up with TRBD1. Trimming at V came to 2 bases and at J to 0 bases, leaving 8 bases not matched to a gene. Germline CDR1 reads SGHTA; CDR2 reads FQGNSA. CDR3 size: 17 residues. CDR3 residues: CASSLIGQGFMNTEAFF. The CDR3, as DNA: TGTGCCAGCAGCTTAATCGGACAGGGCTTCATGAACACTGAAGCTTTCTTT.

The chain joins TRBV5-1 to TRBJ1-4; 7 bases match TRBD1. The CDR3 sequence is 13 residues long. After removal of 0 bases from V and 7 bases from J, the junction contained 0 bases not matched to a gene. Germline V lookup: CDR1 SGHRS, CDR2 YFSETQ. In nucleotides, the CDR3 is TGCGCCAGCAGCTTGGACAGGGGTGAAAAACTGTTTTTT. It encodes CASSLDRGEKLFF.

This clone appeared a single time. The chain employs TRBV7-9 and TRBJ1-1; D call uncertain. The CDR3 totals 15 residues. V lost 2 bases, J lost 0 bases, and 10 bases lay in between. The germline V gene has CDR1 SEHNR and CDR2 FQNEAQ (reference sequence). CDR3 bases: TGTGCCAGCAGCTTAACTCCCGGGTTGAACACTGAAGCTTTCTTT. Amino acids: CASSLTPGLNTEAFF.

V and J are TRBV4-3 and TRBJ2-5; 16 nucleotides match TRBD2. The CDR3 is 20 residues long. The V and J ends lost 1 base and 0 bases, in that order; junction bases with no gene match: 8. The germline CDR1 and CDR2 sequences are LGHNA and YSLEER. The CDR3 spells CASSQGSGTSGGGYQETQYF. As DNA, the CDR3 is TGCGCCAGCAGCCAAGGCTCCGGGACTAGCGGGGGGGGTTACCAAGAGACCCAGTACTTC.

Here the CDR3 reads CASSVEALRGEQYF. As DNA, the CDR3 is TGTGCCAGCAGCGTAGAAGCCCTCCGGGGAGAGCAGTACTTC. The chain has TRBV9 and TRBJ2-7, with TRBD2 as a possible D gene (5 bases). The V and J ends lost 0 bases and 7 bases respectively, with 14 bases between them. CDR1 and CDR2 (germline): SGDLS, YYNGEE. The CDR3 loop spans 14 amino acids.

This chain joins TRBV5-6 and TRBJ1-3; 7 bases fit TRBD1. This CDR3 is 14 amino acids long. V lost 2 bases to trimming and J lost 8 bases; unmatched junction nucleotides: 7. The germline V gene encodes CDR1 SGHDT and CDR2 YYEEEE. The CDR3 region is CASSLRTGRDTIYF. CDR3 nucleotide sequence: TGTGCCAGCAGCTTAAGGACAGGAAGAGACACCATATATTTT. Full variable domain (remainder filled in from reference TRBV5-6 and TRBJ1-3): DAGVTQSPTHLIKTRGQQVTLRCSPKSGHDTVSWYQQALGQGPQFIFQYYEEEERQRGNFPDRFSGHQFPNYSSELNVNALLLGDSALYLCASSLRTGRDTIYFGEGSWLTVV.

The chain carries TRBV28 and TRBJ1-2; 8 bases are a match to TRBD1. Germline V CDR1 and CDR2: MDHEN, SYDVKM. The CDR3 consists of 13 residues. Unmatched junction bases numbered 6, after V lost 5 bases and J lost 7 bases. The CDR3 loop is CASSPTDRVGYTF. DNA of the CDR3: TGTGCCAGCAGTCCCACGGACAGGGTTGGCTACACCTTC.

This chain joins TRBV5-1 and TRBJ2-5; 7 nucleotides agree with TRBD2. V shed 1 base and J 5 bases; nucleotides not matched to a gene: 11. In germline, CDR1 is SGHRS, CDR2 YFSETQ. CDR3 size: 16 residues. The CDR3 protein is CASSLRYPGGGETQYF. CDR3 DNA sequence: TGCGCCAGCAGCTTGCGGTATCCGGGGGGAGGGGAGACCCAGTACTTC.